These 17 T cell receptor beta chains were sequenced from one sample in a study of cytotoxic CD8 clonotypes in ibrutinib-treated CLL. Sequencing was performed with immunoSEQ multiplex PCR; in TCRdb, only in-frame clones are kept and a portion is missing. The sample consists of 200,000 or so clones, 75% to 85% of them appearing once. The specimen comprised PBMCs, sampled after 12 months of ibrutinib treatment. All receptors derive from a human donor with chronic lymphocytic leukemia.

This clone appeared a few times. The chain joins TRBV28 to TRBJ1-5; D is uncertain. Germline V CDR1 and CDR2: MDHEN, SYDVKM. This CDR3 is 12 amino acids long. Trimming took off 6 bases at V and 4 bases at J, with 7 bases between the two ends. CDR3 protein: CASRGTNQPQHF. In DNA, the CDR3 is TGTGCCAGCAGGGGCACGAATCAGCCCCAGCATTTT.

This chain connects TRBV19 to TRBJ1-1; 7 nucleotides line up with TRBD1. Trimming removed 5 bases from V and 2 bases from J; junction bases left unmatched: 5. Germline CDR1 LNHDA, CDR2 SQIVND (reference sequence). This CDR3 is built from 14 residues. The CDR3 nucleotides are TGTGCCAGTAGTTTGGGACAGCCAAACACTGAAGCTTTCTTT. Protein: CASSLGQPNTEAFF. The entire variable domain, with the rest obtained from reference TRBV19 and TRBJ1-1, is as follows: DGGITQSPKYLFRKEGQNVTLSCEQNLNHDAMYWYRQDPGQGLRLIYYSQIVNDFQKGDIAEGYSVSREKKESFPLTVTSAQKNPTAFYLCASSLGQPNTEAFFGQGTRLTVV.

This sequence joins TRBV27 and TRBJ2-7; 8 bases match TRBD2. The V gene's germline CDR1 is MNHEY and CDR2 SMNVEV (reference sequence). Unmatched junction bases numbered 15, after V lost 3 bases and J lost 8 bases. This CDR3 is 16 amino acids long. CDR3 coding DNA: TGTGCCAGCAGTTTCTTAGCTAGCGGGCATCTTGGGCAGCAGTACTTC. Translation gives CASSFLASGHLGQQYF.

The count of this clone is one. V and J are TRBV6-4 and TRBJ1-1; TRBD1 aligns across 9 bases. The CDR3 extends over 14 amino acids. J gave up 1 base and V 10 bases, and 7 bases lay outside the gene matches. Germline CDR1 is MRHNA and CDR2 is SNTAGT. For the CDR3, the DNA is TGTGCCACCAGGGAACAGGGGGCGAACACTGAAGCTTTCTTT. Translating it yields CATREQGANTEAFF.

This clone was seen only once. V usage is TRBV10-3 and J usage is TRBJ2-1; 7 bases are shared with TRBD2. Germline values: CDR1 ENHRY, CDR2 SYGVKD. This CDR3 contains 17 residues. Trimming removed 4 bases from V and 1 base from J; junction bases left unmatched: 10. CDR3 loop: CAISGGERGLSYNEQFF. As DNA, the CDR3 is TGTGCCATCAGTGGGGGGGAAAGGGGACTATCCTACAATGAGCAGTTCTTC.

CDR3 nucleotide sequence: TGTGCCAGCAAAAAGGCGAACACCGGGGAGCTGTTTTTT. It yields the protein CASKKANTGELFF. The chain has TRBV6-4 and TRBJ2-2; D gene ambiguous. Trimming shortened V by 7 bases and J by 0 bases, and 6 bases separated the two germline ends. This CDR3 comprises 13 residues. The germline V gene has CDR1 MRHNA and CDR2 SNTAGT.

This chain connects TRBV2 to TRBJ2-1, with D possibly being TRBD1 (6 bases). V shed 6 bases and J shed 7 bases, with 10 bases lying between them. This CDR3 comprises 12 residues. The germline gives CDR1 SNHLY, CDR2 FYNNEI. CDR3 nucleotide sequence: TGTGCCAGCAGGGACAGAACGAATGAGCAGTTCTTC. This codes for CASRDRTNEQFF.

This chain joins TRBV21-1 and TRBJ1-1. TRBV21-1 is an annotated pseudogene. The CDR3 totals 17 residues. In DNA, the CDR3 is TGTGCCAGCAGCAAAGGCCTAAAGACCCCCGGGGTCGCTGAAGCTTTCTTT. This encodes CASSKGLKTPGVAEAFF.

The chain uses TRBV13 and TRBJ2-2, with D hard to call. V was trimmed by 4 bases and J by 8 bases, leaving 8 bases between them. The CDR3 extends over 12 amino acids. Per the germline V gene, CDR1 is PRHDT and CDR2 is FYEKMQ (reference sequence). The CDR3 nucleotides are TGTGCCAGCAGCTCCCGAGGAGGGGAGCTGTTTTTT. It is translated as CASSSRGGELFF.

This rearrangement joins TRBV27 to TRBJ1-2; TRBD1 agrees at 8 bases. Germline CDR1 is MNHEY and CDR2 is SMNVEV (reference sequence). V trimming: 6 bases; J trimming: 2 bases; junction bases outside the gene matches: 2. This CDR3 has 13 amino acids. CDR3 DNA sequence: TGTGCCAGCAGACGGACAGGGAACTATGGCTACACCTTC. This translates into CASRRTGNYGYTF.

This chain links TRBV7-9 with TRBJ2-1; TRBD2 matches 7 bases. Unmatched junction bases numbered 9, after V lost 4 bases and J lost 0 bases. CDR3 length equals 17 residues. Germline V lookup: CDR1 SEHNR, CDR2 FQNEAQ (reference sequence). This CDR3 is CASSSGLAVDSYNEQFF. The CDR3 bases are TGTGCCAGCAGCTCTGGGCTAGCGGTCGACTCCTACAATGAGCAGTTCTTC.

This clone has more than one count but fewer than ten. The chain couples TRBV5-1 to TRBJ2-5; 8 bases fit TRBD1. Germline V CDR1 and CDR2: SGHRS, YFSETQ. The CDR3 loop spans 15 amino acids. The ends lost 5 bases at V and 5 bases at J; junction bases unmatched: 11. CDR3: CASSFGQGRRETQYF. In nucleotides, the CDR3 is TGCGCCAGCAGTTTTGGACAGGGACGACGGGAGACCCAGTACTTC.

The chain recombines TRBV5-1 with TRBJ2-3; no clear D. Trimming shortened V by 6 bases and J by 8 bases, and 1 base separated the two germline ends. This CDR3 region has 8 residues. Germline lookup yields CDR1 SGHRS and CDR2 YFSETQ. In DNA form, the CDR3 reads TGCGCCAGCACTACGCAGTATTTT. It yields the protein CASTTQYF.

The DNA for the CDR3 is TGTGCCAGCAGCTTGAACGTCGAGCAGTACTTC. Translation gives CASSLNVEQYF. The chain couples TRBV5-4 to TRBJ2-7; no firm D call. V was pared by 1 base and J by 6 bases, with 5 bases between. The germline CDR1 and CDR2 sequences are SGHNT and YYREEE (reference sequence). The length of the CDR3 is 11 residues.

This clone was counted a few times. The chain is built from TRBV5-1 and TRBJ2-7; 10 bases align to TRBD2. CDR3 length: 15 residues. The germline V gene has CDR1 SGHRS and CDR2 YFSETQ. Unmatched junction bases numbered 3, after V lost 3 bases and J lost 0 bases. The CDR3 reads CASSSLAGDSYEQYF. Here the CDR3 DNA reads TGCGCCAGCAGCTCTCTAGCGGGGGACTCCTACGAGCAGTACTTC. The variable domain in full, with the rest retrieved from reference TRBV5-1 and TRBJ2-7, is KAGVTQTPRYLIKTRGQQVTLSCSPISGHRSVSWYQQTPGQGLQFLFEYFSETQRNKGNFPGRFSGRQFSNSRSEMNVSTLELGDSALYLCASSSLAGDSYEQYFGPGTRLTVT.

There are a few counts of this clone. This specimen includes other DNA sequences encoding the same CDR3. The genes are TRBV5-1 and TRBJ1-2; D call uncertain. Trimming took off 0 bases at V and 4 bases at J, with 4 bases between the two ends. The germline V gene has CDR1 SGHRS and CDR2 YFSETQ. The CDR3 is 12 amino acids. The CDR3 nucleotides read TGCGCCAGCAGCTTGGGTACCTATGGCTACACCTTC. Translation: CASSLGTYGYTF.

The chain couples TRBV10-3 to TRBJ2-2, with D perhaps TRBD1 (5 bases). This CDR3 has 17 residues. V lost 4 bases and J 1 base, leaving 16 bases between the germline ends. From germline, CDR1 is ENHRY and CDR2 SYGVKD. CDR3 in amino acids: CAISAPRERENTGELFF. Here the CDR3 DNA reads TGTGCCATCAGTGCCCCCAGGGAAAGGGAGAACACCGGGGAGCTGTTTTTT.